The 27 T cell receptor beta chains below were found in one sample sequenced in a study of blood T cells in healthy people across ages. Next came a second PCR, run for roughly 6 to 11 cycles, which used a sample-barcoded 5' primer along with a J-beta primer mix. In TCRdb, the 5' RACE reads were re-called with MiXCR into one record per CDR3 protein. The sample holds about a million distinct CDR3 sequences; approximately 49% are singletons and the top ten take 13%. Sequencing was done on a sample of blood. These receptors all come from a man in his thirties or forties in good health.

The V gene is TRBV7-6, the J gene TRBJ2-7; 13 bases map to TRBD2. The J call may be in error: the DNA end matches TRBJ2-5 better. Looked up from germline, CDR1 is SGHVS and CDR2 is FNYEAQ. The CDR3 runs 17 residues. Here the CDR3 reads CASSDWTSGGPTVTQYF. CDR3 bases: TGTGCCAGCAGCGACTGGACTAGCGGGGGCCCCACAGTGACCCAGTACTTC.

V usage is TRBV6-5 and J usage is TRBJ2-4; 7 bases align to TRBD2. The J call is doubtful: the DNA matches TRBJ2-7 better. The CDR3 consists of 13 residues. Per the germline V gene, CDR1 is MNHEY and CDR2 is SVGAGI. The CDR3 DNA is TGTGCCAGCAGCCTCGATACTAGCGACGAGCAGTACTTC. It specifies CASSLDTSDEQYF.

This chain joins TRBV14 and TRBJ1-1, with a weak D call TRBD1 (5 bases). CDR1 SGHDN and CDR2 FVKESK come from the germline V gene. Trimming shortened V by 4 bases and J by 0 bases, and 12 bases separated the two germline ends. This CDR3 has 15 amino acids. DNA of the CDR3: TGTGCCAGCAGCCCCCTGAGGGGAATGAACACTGAAGCTTTCTTT. Its protein is CASSPLRGMNTEAFF.

The rearrangement links TRBV20-1 to TRBJ2-3; 9 bases are a match to TRBD1. Trimming took 6 bases from V and 6 from J; bases not matched to a gene: 13. The germline gives CDR1 DFQATT, CDR2 SNEGSKA (reference sequence). The CDR3 is 15 residues long. The CDR3 DNA reads TGCAGTGCGGGGATCTCCGGGACAGGGCGTGATACGCAGTATTTT. This encodes CSAGISGTGRDTQYF.

This clonotype has only one observation. The V call is TRBV4-1, the J call TRBJ2-3; D remains unclear. The CDR3 is 17 residues long. Looked up from germline, CDR1 is MGHRA and CDR2 is YSYEKL. V was clipped by 4 bases and J by 1 base, with 18 bases between them. In DNA, the CDR3 is TGCGCCAGCAGCCCTACCCCGACCGTCTCGGGCACAGATACGCAGTATTTT. It specifies CASSPTPTVSGTDTQYF.

The chain uses TRBV20-1 and TRBJ2-7; D not resolved. The V gene's germline CDR1 is DFQATT and CDR2 SNEGSKA (reference sequence). This CDR3 is 14 amino acids long. Trimming pared 0 bases from V and 0 bases from J, leaving 9 bases between. The CDR3 reads CSARDQGNSYEQYF. The CDR3 DNA sequence: TGCAGTGCTAGAGATCAAGGCAACTCCTACGAGCAGTACTTC.

This clonotype was detected only once. The V and J genes are TRBV24-1 and TRBJ2-3; 9 bases are a match to TRBD1. Trimming took 3 bases from V and 0 from J; bases not matched to a gene: 6. Germline V gene sequence: CDR1 KGHDR, CDR2 SFDVKD. The CDR3 has 17 amino acids. The CDR3, as DNA: TGTGCCACCAGTGATCCGACAGGGGGGCAGAGCACAGATACGCAGTATTTT. This sequence encodes CATSDPTGGQSTDTQYF.

This rearrangement joins TRBV27 to TRBJ2-3; D ambiguous. The CDR3 length is 13 residues. The V gene's germline CDR1 is MNHEY and CDR2 SMNVEV (reference sequence). Trimming took 6 bases from V and 3 from J, leaving 10 bases between them. This CDR3 reads CASSFLGTDTQYF. The CDR3 bases are TGTGCCAGCAGCTTTCTGGGAACAGATACGCAGTATTTT.

The chain recombines TRBV6-2 or TRBV6-3 with TRBJ2-4; a weak D match, TRBD2 (5 bases). CDR1 and CDR2 from the germline V gene are MNHEY and SVGEGT. V was cut by 0 bases and J by 0 bases, with 12 bases left in between. The CDR3 is 17 residues long. Here the CDR3 reads CASSYSISGLAKNIQYF. For the CDR3, the DNA is TGTGCCAGCAGTTACTCGATAAGCGGACTAGCCAAAAACATTCAGTACTTC.

V and J are TRBV7-9 and TRBJ1-2; perhaps TRBD1 as D (5 bases). This CDR3 spans 13 amino acids. Trimming shortened V by 5 bases and J by 7 bases, and 14 bases separated the two germline ends. CDR1 and CDR2 (germline): SEHNR, FQNEAQ (reference sequence). The CDR3 sequence is CASSGDRGSGYTF. The DNA of the CDR3 is TGTGCCAGCAGCGGGGACCGGGGAAGTGGCTACACCTTC.

In its sample, this clonotype was seen a few times. V gene TRBV6-2 or TRBV6-3 combines with J gene TRBJ2-7, with 8 bases aligning to TRBD2. From germline, CDR1 is MNHEY and CDR2 SVGEGT. The CDR3 extends over 13 amino acids. CDR3 in DNA: TGTGCTCTCCGAGGGACTAGCTCCTACGAGCAGTACTTC. This sequence encodes CALRGTSSYEQYF.

This sequence joins TRBV5-1 and TRBJ2-7, with 8 bases lining up with TRBD1. In germline, CDR1 is SGHRS, CDR2 YFSETQ. The CDR3 totals 14 residues. V gave up 4 bases and J gave up 5 bases; unmatched junction bases: 8. CDR3 sequence: CASSLPTGVHEQYF. The CDR3, as DNA: TGCGCCAGCAGCCTTCCGACAGGGGTCCACGAGCAGTACTTC.

This clonotype was detected only a few times. This sequence joins TRBV5-1 and TRBJ1-1, with 7 bases fitting TRBD1. The trim removed 3 bases at V and 0 bases at J, leaving 5 bases unmatched. The CDR3 spans 15 residues. CDR1 is SGHRS, CDR2 YFSETQ, per germline. CDR3 coding DNA: TGCGCCAGCAGCTGGCACGGGACAGTGAACACTGAAGCTTTCTTT. It codes for CASSWHGTVNTEAFF.

The V call is TRBV7-9, the J call TRBJ1-2, with D uncertain. V lost 5 bases and J lost 2, with 9 bases in between. From germline, CDR1 is SEHNR and CDR2 FQNEAQ (reference sequence). The CDR3 totals 13 residues. Here the CDR3 DNA reads TGTGCCAGCAGCCGCTCCCAGAACTATGGCTACACCTTC. It specifies CASSRSQNYGYTF.

The rearrangement joins TRBV28 to TRBJ2-1, with 8 bases that match TRBD2. Germline loops: CDR1 MDHEN, CDR2 SYDVKM. The V and J ends lost 11 bases and 6 bases, in that order; junction bases with no gene match: 9. The CDR3 is 13 amino acids. CDR3 region: CASAAGDSNEQFF. For the CDR3, the DNA is TGTGCCTCTGCAGCGGGAGACTCCAATGAGCAGTTCTTC. Supplemented by reference TRBV28 and TRBJ2-1, the full variable domain reads DVKVTQSSRYLVKRTGEKVFLECVQDMDHENMFWYRQDPGLGLRLIYFSYDVKMKEKGDIPEGYSVSREKKERFSLILESASTNQTSMYLCASAAGDSNEQFFGPGTRLTVL.

This clonotype was observed many times. V gene TRBV20-1 combines with J gene TRBJ2-7; maybe TRBD1 (6 bases). Germline loops: CDR1 DFQATT, CDR2 SNEGSKA (reference sequence). The CDR3 loop spans 13 amino acids. V was clipped by 5 bases and J by 5 bases, with 16 bases between them. CDR3 residues: CSASRNREHEQYF. The CDR3 coding sequence is TGCAGTGCTTCCCGTAACAGGGAGCACGAGCAGTACTTC.

The rearrangement uses TRBV29-1 and TRBJ2-2, with a weak D call TRBD2 (6 bases). Germline assignment: CDR1 SQVTM and CDR2 ANQGSEA. The CDR3 is 15 amino acids. Trimming took 4 bases from V and 4 from J, leaving 16 bases between them. DNA for the CDR3: TGCAGCGTTGTTCTAAGACTGGGAGGCACCGGGGAGCTGTTTTTT. Translating gives CSVVLRLGGTGELFF.

This clonotype was detected only a few times. The chain recombines TRBV7-9 with TRBJ1-2; tentatively, D is TRBD1 (6 bases). Per the germline V gene, CDR1 is SEHNR and CDR2 is FQNEAQ (reference sequence). Trimming removed 4 bases at V and 0 bases at J, with 15 bases between. The CDR3 has 16 residues. The CDR3 coding sequence is TGTGCCAGCAGCTCCCAACAGGGACCTACTAACTATGGCTACACCTTC. Its protein is CASSSQQGPTNYGYTF.

The genes are TRBV29-1 and TRBJ2-6; no definite D call. The germline gives CDR1 SQVTM, CDR2 ANQGSEA. This CDR3 is 13 amino acids long. V shed 7 bases and J shed 12 bases, with 19 bases lying between them. The DNA of the CDR3 is TGCAGCGCTCTTGCCCCAATCGGGCGCGTCCTGACTTTC. Amino acid sequence: CSALAPIGRVLTF.

The chain has TRBV10-3 and TRBJ2-1; the D gene is possibly TRBD2 (6 bases). CDR3 length equals 14 residues. V was trimmed by 4 bases and J by 3 bases, leaving 10 bases between them. Per germline, CDR1 ENHRY and CDR2 SYGVKD. DNA of the CDR3: TGTGCCATCAGTGCCCGGGACTGCTACAATGAGCAGTTCTTC. Encoded protein: CAISARDCYNEQFF.

This clonotype was seen a handful of times. This sequence joins TRBV7-2 and TRBJ1-4, with unresolved D. Germline-derived CDR1 and CDR2 are SGHTA and FQGNSA. CDR3 size: 15 residues. The ends were cut back, 5 bases at V and 0 bases at J, with 10 bases in the middle. Here the CDR3 DNA reads TGTGCCAGCAGCATCAATCCGTCAACTAATGAAAAACTGTTTTTT. This gives the protein CASSINPSTNEKLFF.

This clonotype showed up just a few times. The genes are TRBV28 and TRBJ2-2; TRBD1 is a possible D gene (6 bases). The CDR3 has 14 amino acids. Germline-derived CDR1 and CDR2 are MDHEN and SYDVKM. The V end lost 7 bases, the J end lost 5 bases, and 14 bases lay between the germline ends. The CDR3 sequence is CASMAGDETGELFF. CDR3 nucleotides: TGTGCCAGCATGGCAGGGGATGAGACCGGGGAGCTGTTTTTT. The whole variable domain, filled in from reference TRBV28 and TRBJ2-2, reads DVKVTQSSRYLVKRTGEKVFLECVQDMDHENMFWYRQDPGLGLRLIYFSYDVKMKEKGDIPEGYSVSREKKERFSLILESASTNQTSMYLCASMAGDETGELFFGEGSRLTVL.

This clonotype has more than one count but fewer than ten. The chain couples TRBV6-5 to TRBJ2-7; the D is unclear. With 0 bases removed from V and 0 bases from J, the gap between germline ends came to 9 bases. CDR3 length: 15 amino acids. Germline CDR1 reads MNHEY; CDR2 reads SVGAGI. The CDR3 DNA sequence: TGTGCCAGCAGTTACTCGTGGCCAGCCTCCTACGAGCAGTACTTC. The encoded protein is CASSYSWPASYEQYF.

The chain combines TRBV29-1 with TRBJ2-3; D is possibly TRBD2 (5 bases). V lost 6 bases to trimming and J lost 0 bases, with 13 bases between them. This CDR3 spans 14 amino acids. The germline V gene has CDR1 SQVTM and CDR2 ANQGSEA. The CDR3 DNA reads as TGCAGCGTAGCCCAAGGCGGGAGCACAGATACGCAGTATTTT. Its protein product is CSVAQGGSTDTQYF.

This rearrangement joins TRBV2 to TRBJ2-2; D unresolved. Germline V gene data show CDR1 as SNHLY and CDR2 as FYNNEI. The germline V and J ends were trimmed by 1 base and 3 bases, with 9 bases remaining between them. The CDR3 length is 15 residues. The CDR3: CASSEEADYTGELFF. The DNA of the CDR3 is TGTGCCAGCAGTGAAGAGGCAGATTACACCGGGGAGCTGTTTTTT.

The chain recombines TRBV6-5 with TRBJ2-3, with TRBD2 matching over 12 bases. The CDR3 has 19 residues. Trimming cost V 0 bases and J 0 bases; bases outside gene matches: 7. Germline V CDR1 and CDR2: MNHEY, SVGAGI. CDR3 bases: TGTGCCAGCAGTTACTCCTGGCTAGCGGGGGGGTATAGCACAGATACGCAGTATTTT. It specifies CASSYSWLAGGYSTDTQYF.

This clonotype was counted a few times. Given a much more abundant clone one base away, this may be a read error. This chain uses TRBV12-3 or TRBV12-4 with TRBJ1-5, with D possibly matching TRBD1 (5 bases). CDR3 length: 15 residues. Trimming left V 3 bases short and J 4 bases short, with 13 bases between. CDR3 protein: CASSFGGERNQPQHF. In DNA, the CDR3 is TGTGCCAGCAGTTTTGGGGGTGAAAGGAATCAGCCCCAGCATTTT.